This T cell receptor (beta chain) originates from a study of CD8 T cells in ankylosing spondylitis. This CDR3 has 13 residues. The V and J ends lost 10 bases and 1 base respectively, with 8 bases between them. Germline CDR1 reads SNHLY; CDR2 reads FYNNEI. Each CDR3 protein gets one entry after TCRdb re-called the 5' RACE reads with MiXCR. The profile shows approximately 110,000 distinct CDR3 sequences, around 24% of them singletons. In this sample, this clonotype turned up a few times. The origin of this receptor is a male donor with ankylosing spondylitis. The material sequenced was synovial fluid, either unsorted or a sorted T cell fraction (not recorded which). The chain employs TRBV2 and TRBJ1-6; D may be TRBD1 (5 bases). CDR3 residues: CATQGSYNSPLHF. The CDR3 DNA reads as TGTGCCACTCAGGGATCCTATAATTCACCCCTCCACTTT.